The rows below give T cell receptor beta chains drawn from one sample of a study of blood T cell repertoires in COVID-19. This table comes from immunoSEQ multiplex PCR, and its TCRdb copy is limited to in-frame clones, with some not included. The table records some 90,000 clones, 80% of them present only once. Material for sequencing was peripheral blood. The origin of the receptors is a human donor in a cohort sampled during active COVID-19. Both conserved end residues are part of each CDR3. Fields, in order: CDR3 DNA, CDR3 protein, clone size, D gene, J gene, V gene. D genes are given only for firm matches. The size field is filled for only some rows; it gives once, few, many or a size class.

TGTGCCAACAGCTTGGGCAGGGAAGTACGCTACAATGAGCAGTTCTTC | CANSLGREVRYNEQFF | once | - | TRBJ2-1 | TRBV5-5
TGTGCCAGCAGTGAAGTGGGACATTCCGGAAACACCATATATTTT | CASSEVGHSGNTIYF | many | - | TRBJ1-3 | TRBV2
TGTGCCAGCAGTCGTCAGGGGGCCAATAATGAAAAACTGTTTTTT | CASSRQGANNEKLFF | - | TRBD1 | TRBJ1-4 | TRBV28
TGTGCCATCAGGACTAGCGGGCAAAGGAATGAGCAGTTCTTC | CAIRTSGQRNEQFF | - | TRBD2 | TRBJ2-1 | TRBV10-3
TGTGCCAGCAGGGCCACTAGCGGGAGGGGGTACGAGCAGTACTTC | CASRATSGRGYEQYF | once | TRBD2 | TRBJ2-7 | TRBV6-5
TGTGCCAGCTCACCAGCGGGGAACACTGAAGCTTTCTTT | CASSPAGNTEAFF | - | - | TRBJ1-1 | TRBV18
TGTGCCAGTAGTTTTAAGGCCAAAGGGGACTACGAGCAGTACTTC | CASSFKAKGDYEQYF | - | - | TRBJ2-7 | TRBV19
TGTGCCAGCAGGGACCACGGGGGGAACACTGAAGCTTTCTTT | CASRDHGGNTEAFF | - | - | TRBJ1-1 | TRBV28
TGTGCCAGCTCACACGACAGGGGGCCAGTAAGGAGCGGCTACACCTTC | CASSHDRGPVRSGYTF | - | TRBD1 | TRBJ1-2 | TRBV18
TGTGCCAGCAGTTTACCGTCGTCCGGAAACACCATATATTTT | CASSLPSSGNTIYF | - | - | TRBJ1-3 | TRBV28
TGTGCCAGCAGCTTAGGAGGAACGGCAAAACTGTTTTTT | CASSLGGTAKLFF | - | - | TRBJ1-4 | TRBV7-2
TGTGCCAGCAGCTTAGTGGGACTAGCGGGAGTAGGCTACGAGCAGTACTTC | CASSLVGLAGVGYEQYF | - | TRBD2 | TRBJ2-7 | TRBV7-8
TGTGCCACCAGCAGCAGGTCTGAAAAACTGTTTTTT | CATSSRSEKLFF | - | - | TRBJ1-4 | TRBV15
TGTGCCAGCAGCCCTCTTTGGGGCGGGAGAAGCCAAGAGACCCAGTACTTC | CASSPLWGGRSQETQYF | - | TRBD2 | TRBJ2-5 | TRBV11-2
TGTGCCATCAGTGGGGCGCCGGAGCAGTATTTT | CAISGAPEQYF | - | - | TRBJ2-3 | TRBV10-3
TGTGCCAGCCTCAAACAGGGAAACGAGCAGTACTTC | CASLKQGNEQYF | - | - | TRBJ2-7 | TRBV28
TGTGCCAGCAGCCCACTCGCCCGGACAGGGGTTAATGGCTACACCTTC | CASSPLARTGVNGYTF | - | TRBD1 | TRBJ1-2 | TRBV3-1/TRBV3-2
TGTGCCAGCAGTTTACAAACGACAGGGGAGCAGTACTTC | CASSLQTTGEQYF | - | TRBD1 | TRBJ2-7 | TRBV27
TGCAGCGTTGACAGGGGTGGGACTGAAGCTTTCTTT | CSVDRGGTEAFF | - | - | TRBJ1-1 | TRBV29-1
TGTGCCAGCAGCTTGTCCGCGGGGCCTCCAGCAGTGGACTATGGCTACACCTTC | CASSLSAGPPAVDYGYTF | - | - | TRBJ1-2 | TRBV5-6
TGTGCCAGCAGCCCGAGCCCGAGAGGGAACACAGATACGCAGTATTTT | CASSPSPRGNTDTQYF | - | - | TRBJ2-3 | TRBV5-5
TGTGCCAGCAGGAGACAGGGTCGATACGAGCAGTACTTC | CASRRQGRYEQYF | - | TRBD1 | TRBJ2-7 | TRBV11-3
TGCAGCGCCGGGGACAGGGTGAACACTGAAGCTTTCTTT | CSAGDRVNTEAFF | once | TRBD1 | TRBJ1-1 | TRBV29-1
TGTGCCAGTAGTATTAGGACAGGAACAAACACCGGGGAGCTGTTTTTT | CASSIRTGTNTGELFF | - | TRBD1 | TRBJ2-2 | TRBV19
TGTGCCACCAGCGAAACAGGTTCTGGAAACACCATATATTTT | CATSETGSGNTIYF | - | - | TRBJ1-3 | TRBV15
TGTGCCAGCAGTTTAGGGGACAGGGGAGTCTATGGCTACACCTTC | CASSLGDRGVYGYTF | once | TRBD1 | TRBJ1-2 | TRBV28
TGTGCCAGCAGTGCGATTTTGAGGGAGCAGTACTTC | CASSAILREQYF | - | - | TRBJ2-7 | TRBV6-6
TGTGCCAGCTCACGGGACTCGGCCTATGGCTACACCTTC | CASSRDSAYGYTF | few | - | TRBJ1-2 | TRBV18
TGCGCCAGCAGCCAAGGGTACGGGAGGGTGACAGATACGCAGTATTTT | CASSQGYGRVTDTQYF | - | TRBD2 | TRBJ2-3 | TRBV4-1
TGTGCCAGCAGAACCACCGGACGGGGGGCGAGGGAGACCCAGTACTTC | CASRTTGRGARETQYF | - | - | TRBJ2-5 | TRBV3-1/TRBV3-2
TGTGCCAGCAGGAGCGGGAGGCGCCCCACCGGGGAGCTGTTTTTT | CASRSGRRPTGELFF | - | TRBD2 | TRBJ2-2 | TRBV6-5
TGTGCCAGCAGTTTTGCGACGGGAGACCCCTACAATGAGCAGTTCTTC | CASSFATGDPYNEQFF | - | - | TRBJ2-1 | TRBV27
TGCGCCAGCAGCCCTATGGCAGGGGTAGGCTACACCTTC | CASSPMAGVGYTF | - | - | TRBJ1-2 | TRBV10-2
TGTGCCAGCAGTTTAGATGACAGGGGGATTGGTGGCTACACCTTC | CASSLDDRGIGGYTF | - | TRBD1 | TRBJ1-2 | TRBV28
TGCGCCAGCGCCCCGCTCGGACTAGCGGTATACAATGAGCAGTTCTTC | CASAPLGLAVYNEQFF | - | TRBD2 | TRBJ2-1 | TRBV4-1
TGTGCCAGTAGTATCGGGTTCATTTACAATGAGCAGTTCTTC | CASSIGFIYNEQFF | few | - | TRBJ2-1 | TRBV19
TGTGCCCTCGAAGGGAGGGGGGCTGACGAGCAGTACTTC | CALEGRGADEQYF | - | - | TRBJ2-7 | TRBV30
TGTGCCAGCTCACCACCCTCCAGGGCAAGCTACGAGCAGTACTTC | CASSPPSRASYEQYF | - | - | TRBJ2-7 | TRBV18
TGTGCCACCACGGACAGGGGAATCAATCAGCCCCAGCATTTT | CATTDRGINQPQHF | - | TRBD1 | TRBJ1-5 | TRBV19
TGTGCCAGCAGCTTAGGACAGGGGGCATTCCGTATCTACGAGCAGTACTTC | CASSLGQGAFRIYEQYF | few | TRBD1 | TRBJ2-7 | TRBV7-9
TGTGCCAGCAGCGCGCGAGGGCTGGCCGGCTACACCTTC | CASSARGLAGYTF | - | - | TRBJ1-2 | TRBV7-3
TGTGCCAGCACGGCGGAAAACATTCAGTACTTC | CASTAENIQYF | - | - | TRBJ2-4 | TRBV28
TGTGCCAGCAGCTTAGGACAGGGCGGCTATGGCTACACCTTC | CASSLGQGGYGYTF | - | TRBD1 | TRBJ1-2 | TRBV7-2
TGCGCCAGCAGCCAAGGTAGGGAGGGGGACGAGCAGTACTTC | CASSQGREGDEQYF | - | - | TRBJ2-7 | TRBV4-1
TGTGCCAGCAGCTCATATAGCTCTGGGGCCAACGTCCTGACTTTC | CASSSYSSGANVLTF | - | - | TRBJ2-6 | TRBV13
TGTGCCAGCCATGGGACAGGCTATAACTATGGCTACACCTTC | CASHGTGYNYGYTF | few | TRBD1 | TRBJ1-2 | TRBV3-1/TRBV3-2
TGTGCCAGCAGGTCGACAGGGAAAAACATTCAGTACTTC | CASRSTGKNIQYF | - | TRBD1 | TRBJ2-4 | TRBV12-3/TRBV12-4
TGTGCCAGTAGTATAGACCACGGGGAGCAGTACTTC | CASSIDHGEQYF | - | - | TRBJ2-7 | TRBV19
TGCGCCAGCAGCTTGGACGGGAGCACAGATACGCAGTATTTT | CASSLDGSTDTQYF | - | - | TRBJ2-3 | TRBV5-1
TGTGCCACCGAACTAGCGGGAATAACCTACGAGCAGTACTTC | CATELAGITYEQYF | - | TRBD2 | TRBJ2-7 | TRBV28
TGCGCCAGCAGCGGTGGGGACTTTCTCAGCTCCTACAATGAGCAGTTCTTC | CASSGGDFLSSYNEQFF | - | - | TRBJ2-1 | TRBV5-1
TGTGCCAGTAGTACGACACTCTATAGCAATCAGCCCCAGCATTTT | CASSTTLYSNQPQHF | - | - | TRBJ1-5 | TRBV19
TGTGCCAGCTCACCACGACATGAGCGCTACACCTTC | CASSPRHERYTF | - | - | TRBJ1-2 | TRBV18
TGTGCCAGCAGTTGGGGCCAAGGTATTAATCAGCCCCAGCATTTT | CASSWGQGINQPQHF | once | - | TRBJ1-5 | TRBV6-6
TGCAGTGCAGGGAGGGGTGGTGAGCAGTTCTTC | CSAGRGGEQFF | - | TRBD2 | TRBJ2-1 | TRBV20-1
TGTGCCAGCATCCCAGGGGGCTCTGGGGCCAACGTCCTGACTTTC | CASIPGGSGANVLTF | - | TRBD1 | TRBJ2-6 | TRBV6-2/TRBV6-3
TGTGCCAGCAGCCAACAGGGGGCGGCTGAAGCTTTCTTT | CASSQQGAAEAFF | - | TRBD1 | TRBJ1-1 | TRBV7-2
TGTGCCACCCGGATGGGGGGAGGGGAAGCTTTCTTT | CATRMGGGEAFF | - | - | TRBJ1-1 | TRBV25-1
TGTGCCAGCAGCTTGGGACAGGGAAATGAAAAACTGTTTTTT | CASSLGQGNEKLFF | - | TRBD1 | TRBJ1-4 | TRBV7-9
TGTGCCAGCAGCCCCGGGAGGGGGCAGGTCCGCGAAAAACTGTTTTTT | CASSPGRGQVREKLFF | - | TRBD1 | TRBJ1-4 | TRBV7-9